This TCR beta chain was profiled in a study of blood T cell repertoires in COVID-19. Study background: From T cells, B-cell-depleted T cells, or PBMCs came the material, which was cDNA or gDNA.

In the study's own analysis: Counts of nucleated cells, estimated from reference gene primer amplification, were obtained. Repertoires were generated with immunoSEQ multiplex PCR, while TCRdb's copy carries only in-frame clones and drops some. The V and J calls and clone size are taken from that table; D and trimming were inferred from the DNA. This table has about 100,000 clones, 86% appearing once. The CDR3 extends over 11 amino acids. Trimming shortened V by 3 bases and J by 5 bases, and 6 bases separated the two germline ends. The V gene's germline CDR1 is DFQATT and CDR2 SNEGSKA (reference sequence).

This sequence was found in a man aged 55 to 70 with acute or convalescent COVID-19. This rearrangement joins TRBV20-1 to TRBJ2-3; weak D call: TRBD1 (5 bases). The specimen was peripheral blood. In DNA form, the CDR3 reads TGCAGTGCTAGTAGGGGAGATACGCAGTATTTT. The encoded protein is CSASRGDTQYF.